The subject of this entry is one T cell receptor beta chain. The CDR3 length is 13 residues. V gave up 4 bases and J gave up 7 bases; unmatched junction bases: 6. Germline assignment: CDR1 SGHTS and CDR2 YDEGEE. This specimen comes from a study of CD8 T cells in Susac syndrome. Overall study context: The sequenced Susac syndrome patients comprised roughly 6 with active disease and roughly 8 in remission. There were Susac syndrome patients who were therapy-naive at blood draw, others on corticosteroids, and others on intravenous immunoglobulin alone.

RNA in amounts of roughly 0.5 to 1 ug was reverse transcribed with random hexamers. With immunoSEQ multiplex PCR, TCR beta CDR3 was amplified across 54 Vbeta and 13 Jbeta. Via MiXCR, TCRdb re-called the immunoSEQ multiplex PCR reads, giving one row per CDR3 protein. The sample carries around 150,000 distinct CDR3 sequences, 90% to 96% recorded once. The rearrangement joins TRBV5-8 to TRBJ1-2; TRBD1 matches 8 bases. Sequencing was performed on CD4+ T cells from PBMCs. The sequence came from a human donor with Susac syndrome. CDR3 DNA: TGTGCCAGCAGCCGGACAGGGTTCTTTGGCTACACCTTC. Protein product: CASSRTGFFGYTF.